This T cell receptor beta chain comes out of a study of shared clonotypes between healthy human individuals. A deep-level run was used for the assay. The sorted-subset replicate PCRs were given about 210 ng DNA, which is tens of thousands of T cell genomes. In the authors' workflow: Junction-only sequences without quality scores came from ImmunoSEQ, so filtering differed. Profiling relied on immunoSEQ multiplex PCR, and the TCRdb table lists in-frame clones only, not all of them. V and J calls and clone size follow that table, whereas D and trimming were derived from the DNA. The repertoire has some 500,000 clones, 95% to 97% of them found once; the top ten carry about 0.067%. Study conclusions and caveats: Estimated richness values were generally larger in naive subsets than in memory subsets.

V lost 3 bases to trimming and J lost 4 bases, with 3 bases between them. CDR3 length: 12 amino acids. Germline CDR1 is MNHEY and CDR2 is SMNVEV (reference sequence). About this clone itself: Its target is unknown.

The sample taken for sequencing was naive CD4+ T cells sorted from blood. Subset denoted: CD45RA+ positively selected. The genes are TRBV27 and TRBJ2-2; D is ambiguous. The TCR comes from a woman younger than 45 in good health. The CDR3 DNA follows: TGTGCCAGCAGTTTCCCCACCGGGGAGCTGTTTTTT. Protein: CASSFPTGELFF.